A single sample gave rise to the 26 T cell receptor beta chains below, sequenced in a study of T cells in localized non-small cell lung cancer. The data were produced by immunoSEQ multiplex PCR, yet TCRdb's version contains in-frame clones alone and is incomplete. Of nearly 25,000 clones listed, 92% are singletons. The material was peripheral blood, obtained before any cancer treatment. Receptors were obtained from a woman aged 35 to 75 with stage I lung adenocarcinoma.

The gene calls are TRBV18 and TRBJ2-7; 8 bases fit TRBD2. This CDR3 contains 15 residues. CDR1 is KGHSH and CDR2 is LQKENI in the germline V gene. The V segment lost 3 bases and the J segment 2 bases; nucleotides outside the gene matches: 6. The CDR3 sequence is CASSPQSGGTYEQYF. In DNA, the CDR3 is TGTGCCAGCTCACCCCAGAGCGGGGGAACCTACGAGCAGTACTTC.

This clone was detected only once. The V and J genes are TRBV28 and TRBJ2-7, with D perhaps matching TRBD1 or TRBD2 (5 bases each). This CDR3 is built from 15 residues. Germline assignment: CDR1 MDHEN and CDR2 SYDVKM. Trimming pared 5 bases from V and 6 bases from J, leaving 20 bases between. The CDR3 protein is CASSPRGTVGREQYF. DNA for the CDR3: TGTGCCAGCAGTCCCCGGGGCACAGTCGGTCGCGAGCAGTACTTC.

The chain uses TRBV5-1 and TRBJ1-1, with D perhaps TRBD1 (5 bases). In germline, CDR1 is SGHRS, CDR2 YFSETQ. This CDR3 spans 14 amino acids. V lost 4 bases and J lost 0, with 10 bases in between. The CDR3 is CASSIDSLNTEAFF. Written as DNA, the CDR3 is TGCGCCAGCAGCATTGACAGCCTGAACACTGAAGCTTTCTTT.

V usage is TRBV18 and J usage is TRBJ2-5; maybe TRBD1 (5 bases). The V gene's germline CDR1 is KGHSH and CDR2 LQKENI. V was cut by 10 bases and J by 4 bases, with 19 bases left in between. The CDR3 runs 14 residues. The CDR3 DNA reads TGTGCCACCACAGACAGTCAAAATGGAGAGACCCAGTACTTC. It codes for CATTDSQNGETQYF.

The J gene is TRBJ2-5, the V gene TRBV6-5; 9 bases line up with TRBD1. In germline, CDR1 is MNHEY, CDR2 SVGAGI. The CDR3 is made up of 15 amino acids. Trimming at V came to 4 bases and at J to 9 bases, leaving 12 bases not matched to a gene. The CDR3 DNA sequence: TGTGCCAGCAGTTCTCCCGGACAGGGGCTGGTGGCCCAGTACTTC. Its protein is CASSSPGQGLVAQYF.

The chain combines TRBV6-1 with TRBJ1-2; D not certain. This CDR3 comprises 13 residues. V lost 3 bases and J 1 base, leaving 6 bases between the germline ends. Germline CDR1 is MNHNS and CDR2 is SASEGT. CDR3 sequence (DNA): TGTGCCAGCAGTGATGCTGGTAACTATGGCTACACCTTC. This gives the protein CASSDAGNYGYTF.

This rearrangement joins TRBV28 to TRBJ1-2; D unresolved. Germline lookup yields CDR1 MDHEN and CDR2 SYDVKM. Trimming took 2 bases from V and 0 from J, leaving 4 bases between them. The length of the CDR3 is 13 residues. This chain's CDR3 is CASSLRANYGYTF. The CDR3, as DNA: TGTGCCAGCAGTTTACGGGCTAACTATGGCTACACCTTC.

V gene TRBV5-1 combines with J gene TRBJ2-1; the D gene is possibly TRBD1 (5 bases). The CDR3 is made up of 13 amino acids. V dropped 4 bases and J dropped 3 bases, with 8 bases sitting between them. In germline, CDR1 is SGHRS, CDR2 YFSETQ. CDR3 region: CASSLDSYNEQFF. Here the CDR3 DNA reads TGCGCCAGCAGCCTAGACAGCTACAATGAGCAGTTCTTC.

This chain links TRBV4-1 with TRBJ2-2; 14 bases match TRBD2. J lost 11 bases, V lost 4 bases, and 6 bases had no gene match. The length of the CDR3 is 15 residues. Germline V gene lookup returns CDR1 MGHRA and CDR2 YSYEKL. CDR3 bases: TGCGCCAGCAGCCTCGGACTAGCGGGGGGTAGAGAGCTGTTTTTT. Translating gives CASSLGLAGGRELFF.

This clone was seen a few times. This chain connects TRBV10-1 to TRBJ2-1, with 14 nucleotides matching TRBD2. After removal of 6 bases from V and 3 bases from J, the junction contained 1 base not matched to a gene. CDR1 WNHNN and CDR2 SYGVQD come from the germline V gene (reference sequence). The CDR3 spans 15 residues. Written as DNA, the CDR3 is TGCGCCAGCAGGGGACTAGCGGGAGACTACAATGAGCAGTTCTTC. Encoded protein: CASRGLAGDYNEQFF.

The J gene is TRBJ2-7, the V gene TRBV7-9; TRBD2 is a possible D gene (5 bases). V was pared by 6 bases and J by 3 bases, with 12 bases between. The CDR3 extends over 13 amino acids. The V gene's germline CDR1 is SEHNR and CDR2 FQNEAQ (reference sequence). The CDR3 DNA reads TGTGCCAGCAGGGACTCGTCCAGCTACGAGCAGTACTTC. Translation: CASRDSSSYEQYF.

V usage is TRBV28 and J usage is TRBJ2-1, with 9 bases identical to TRBD2. J was trimmed by 8 bases and V by 3 bases; bases with no gene match: 17. CDR3 size: 18 residues. Germline V gene sequence: CDR1 MDHEN, CDR2 SYDVKM. This CDR3 is CASSFGGERGERRDEQFF. CDR3 DNA sequence: TGTGCCAGCAGTTTTGGGGGAGAGCGGGGGGAGAGACGCGATGAGCAGTTCTTC. Full variable domain (missing parts from reference TRBV28 and TRBJ2-1): DVKVTQSSRYLVKRTGEKVFLECVQDMDHENMFWYRQDPGLGLRLIYFSYDVKMKEKGDIPEGYSVSREKKERFSLILESASTNQTSMYLCASSFGGERGERRDEQFFGPGTRLTVL.

The V gene is TRBV18, the J gene TRBJ2-1, with D possibly TRBD1 on 6 matching bases. The CDR3 consists of 15 residues. Germline V lookup: CDR1 KGHSH, CDR2 LQKENI. V gave up 6 bases and J gave up 9 bases, with 21 bases separating them. The CDR3 is CASSSGTSTEGEQFF. Here the CDR3 DNA reads TGTGCCAGCTCCTCCGGGACATCCACTGAGGGTGAGCAGTTCTTC.

This clone was detected a few times. The J gene is TRBJ1-5, the V gene TRBV19; D perhaps matches TRBD1 (6 bases). There are 15 residues in the CDR3. The V end was cut by 6 bases, the J end by 1 base, with 13 bases between. In germline, CDR1 is LNHDA, CDR2 SQIVND (reference sequence). The CDR3 DNA sequence: TGTGCCAGTAGACTGACTGACAGGAGCAATCAGCCCCAGCATTTT. It specifies CASRLTDRSNQPQHF.

In this sample, this clone turned up a few times. This chain uses TRBV6-5 with TRBJ1-2; D perhaps matches TRBD1 (5 bases). The CDR3 contains 16 residues. Trimming cost V 0 bases and J 7 bases, with 18 bases left between them. Germline-derived CDR1 and CDR2 are MNHEY and SVGAGI. CDR3 amino acids: CASSYSDSRGLAGYTF. The CDR3 DNA reads as TGTGCCAGCAGTTACTCCGACAGTCGGGGCTTGGCTGGCTACACCTTC.

This chain links TRBV5-1 with TRBJ2-1; 7 bases line up with TRBD1. The V gene end was trimmed by 5 bases and the J gene end by 9 bases; junction bases not matched to a gene: 14. The CDR3 runs 15 residues. Germline V CDR1 and CDR2: SGHRS, YFSETQ. The CDR3 here is CASSLTVTGAGEQFF. The CDR3 DNA follows: TGCGCCAGCAGTCTAACCGTAACAGGGGCGGGTGAGCAGTTCTTC.

In its sample, this clone was seen a few times. J is TRBJ2-7 and V is TRBV7-9; possible D gene TRBD2, 6 bases. V was shortened by 3 bases and J by 4 bases, with 13 bases between the two germline ends. This CDR3 contains 14 residues. From germline, CDR1 is SEHNR and CDR2 FQNEAQ (reference sequence). CDR3 sequence: CASSLTRGAYEQYF. CDR3 coding DNA: TGTGCCAGCAGCTTGACTAGGGGAGCGTACGAGCAGTACTTC.

The chain has TRBV29-1 and TRBJ2-1; 10 bases are shared with TRBD2. Germline V CDR1 and CDR2: SQVTM, ANQGSEA. The junction had 7 bases not matched to a gene; V was cut back by 6 bases and J by 5 bases. The CDR3 is 14 residues long. In DNA form, the CDR3 reads TGCAGCGTGATTAGGACTAGCGGAAACAATGAGCAGTTCTTC. Translation: CSVIRTSGNNEQFF.

V is TRBV25-1 and J is TRBJ1-2, with 8 bases lining up with TRBD1. Germline V gives CDR1 MGHDK, CDR2 SYGVNS. Trimming cost V 4 bases and J 5 bases; bases outside gene matches: 3. CDR3 length: 13 residues. Here the CDR3 DNA reads TGTGCCAGCAGTGGAACAGGGGGATATGGCTACACCTTC. Amino acid sequence: CASSGTGGYGYTF.

This chain links TRBV5-1 with TRBJ2-7; 10 nucleotides match TRBD2. Losses at the gene ends were 0 bases for V and 1 base for J; bases not matched to a gene: 4. Per the germline V gene, CDR1 is SGHRS and CDR2 is YFSETQ. The CDR3 sequence is 16 residues long. CDR3 protein: CASSLEASGRSYEQYF. DNA of the CDR3: TGCGCCAGCAGCTTGGAGGCTAGCGGGAGATCCTACGAGCAGTACTTC. Full variable domain (missing parts from reference TRBV5-1 and TRBJ2-7): KAGVTQTPRYLIKTRGQQVTLSCSPISGHRSVSWYQQTPGQGLQFLFEYFSETQRNKGNFPGRFSGRQFSNSRSEMNVSTLELGDSALYLCASSLEASGRSYEQYFGPGTRLTVT.

V gene TRBV7-6 combines with J gene TRBJ2-5; D possibly corresponds to TRBD2 (7 bases). Deletions cut 0 bases from V and 5 bases from J, with 10 bases between. The CDR3 totals 14 residues. Germline CDR1 reads SGHVS; CDR2 reads FNYEAQ. CDR3 in amino acids: CASSLAEGGETQYF. DNA of the CDR3: TGTGCCAGCAGCTTAGCAGAGGGGGGGGAGACCCAGTACTTC.

This chain uses TRBV20-1 with TRBJ2-7; no reliable D call. The V and J ends lost 3 bases and 4 bases respectively, with 7 bases between them. CDR1 DFQATT and CDR2 SNEGSKA come from the germline V gene (reference sequence). This CDR3 comprises 11 residues. This CDR3 reads CSASERYEQYF. The CDR3 bases are TGCAGTGCTAGTGAACGGTACGAGCAGTACTTC.

The V gene is TRBV30, the J gene TRBJ1-2; no clear D gene. Trimming took 0 bases from V and 6 from J, leaving 11 bases between them. The CDR3 length is 13 residues. CDR1 is GTSNPN, CDR2 SVGIG, per germline (reference sequence). The chain's CDR3 is CAWSVQGLNGYTF. As DNA, the CDR3 is TGTGCCTGGAGTGTACAAGGACTGAATGGCTACACCTTC.

The chain has TRBV5-6 and TRBJ2-7; D not resolved. This CDR3 region has 13 residues. The germline V gene has CDR1 SGHDT and CDR2 YYEEEE. Trimming took off 4 bases at V and 1 base at J, with 9 bases between the two ends. In nucleotides, the CDR3 is TGTGCCAGCAGCCTACAGCTATCCTACGAGCAGTACTTC. This gives the protein CASSLQLSYEQYF.

The CDR3 coding sequence is TGCAGCGTTGACTCGACTAGTCAGACCCAGTACTTC. Protein: CSVDSTSQTQYF. The genes are TRBV29-1 and TRBJ2-5; D may be TRBD2 (6 bases). V was pared by 3 bases and J by 6 bases, with 11 bases between. The CDR3 covers 12 residues. CDR1 and CDR2 from the germline V gene are SQVTM and ANQGSEA.

This chain uses TRBV7-6 with TRBJ2-1; 8 nucleotides align to TRBD1. J gave up 6 bases and V 1 base, and 2 bases lay outside the gene matches. The CDR3 loop spans 14 amino acids. Germline V gene sequence: CDR1 SGHVS, CDR2 FNYEAQ. CDR3 in DNA: TGTGCCAGCAGCTTAGACCAGGGGGCCAATGAGCAGTTCTTC. Translation gives CASSLDQGANEQFF. The entire variable domain, with the rest obtained from reference TRBV7-6 and TRBJ2-1, is as follows: GAGVSQSPRYKVTKRGQDVALRCDPISGHVSLYWYRQALGQGPEFLTYFNYEAQQDKSGLPNDRFSAERPEGSISTLTIQRTEQRDSAMYRCASSLDQGANEQFFGPGTRLTVL.